This TCR beta chain stems from a study of blood T cell repertoires in COVID-19. About the study: Sites in the United States, Italy and Spain provided acute and convalescent COVID-19 samples. The analysed material was cDNA or gDNA that came from T cells, B-cell-depleted T cells, or PBMCs.

Assay: immunoSEQ multiplex PCR; the TCRdb copy retains only in-frame clones and omits some. The table includes approximately 150,000 clones, 80% to 95% detected once. The sequence came from a woman aged 55-75 years with COVID-19, enrolled during active disease. The sequenced sample consisted of peripheral blood.

The CDR3 loop is CASSYRGGQETQYF. The CDR3 nucleotides are TGTGCCAGCAGTTACAGGGGCGGTCAGGAGACCCAGTACTTC. The chain links TRBV6-6 to TRBJ2-5, with D perhaps TRBD1 (5 bases). The V end lost 2 bases, the J end lost 5 bases, and 12 bases lay between the germline ends. This CDR3 region has 14 residues. Germline V gene data show CDR1 as MNHNY and CDR2 as SVGAGI (reference sequence).